The TCR beta chain under discussion was sequenced for a study of immune evolution from preneoplasia to lung adenocarcinoma. Sequencing was performed with immunoSEQ multiplex PCR; in TCRdb, only in-frame clones are kept and a portion is missing. The table lists about 7,000 clones, roughly 79% of them singletons. Patient tissue came from resections in Japan or China, 2014–2017. Each case's diagnosis was confirmed by two pathologists on H&E. General study results and limits: Normal lung had highest clonality; later lesions appeared denser, more diverse.

This clone has a handful of counts. Its specificity is unknown. With V trimmed by 3 bases and J by 5 bases, 7 bases remained unmatched. This CDR3 has 17 amino acids. CDR1 is ENHRY and CDR2 is SYGVKD in the germline V gene. The rearrangement uses TRBV10-3 and TRBJ2-1; TRBD2 agrees at 13 bases. Sequencing input: FFPE adjacent normal lung tissue. This receptor was identified in a person aged 70 to 85 with lung adenocarcinoma. This CDR3 reads CAISEGGTSGTHNEQFF. The CDR3 DNA follows: TGTGCCATCAGTGAAGGTGGGACTAGCGGGACCCACAATGAGCAGTTCTTC.